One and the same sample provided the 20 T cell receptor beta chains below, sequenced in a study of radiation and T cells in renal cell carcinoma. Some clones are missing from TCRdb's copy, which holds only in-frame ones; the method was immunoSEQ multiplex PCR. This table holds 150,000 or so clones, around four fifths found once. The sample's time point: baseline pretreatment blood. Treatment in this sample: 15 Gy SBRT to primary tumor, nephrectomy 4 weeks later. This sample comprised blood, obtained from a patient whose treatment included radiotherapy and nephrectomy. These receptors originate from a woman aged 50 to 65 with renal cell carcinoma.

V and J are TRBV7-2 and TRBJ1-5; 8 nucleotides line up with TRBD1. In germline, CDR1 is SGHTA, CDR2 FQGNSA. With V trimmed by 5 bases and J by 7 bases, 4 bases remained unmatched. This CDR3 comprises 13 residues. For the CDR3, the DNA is TGTGCCAGCAGCACTGACAGGGGACAGCCCCAGCATTTT. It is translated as CASSTDRGQPQHF.

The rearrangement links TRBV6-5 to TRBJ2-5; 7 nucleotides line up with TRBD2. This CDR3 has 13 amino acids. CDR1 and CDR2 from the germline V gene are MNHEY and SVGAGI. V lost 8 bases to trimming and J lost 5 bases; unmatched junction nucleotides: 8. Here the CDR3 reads CASGEGTRETQYF. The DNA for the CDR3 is TGTGCCAGCGGGGAGGGGACGCGGGAGACCCAGTACTTC.

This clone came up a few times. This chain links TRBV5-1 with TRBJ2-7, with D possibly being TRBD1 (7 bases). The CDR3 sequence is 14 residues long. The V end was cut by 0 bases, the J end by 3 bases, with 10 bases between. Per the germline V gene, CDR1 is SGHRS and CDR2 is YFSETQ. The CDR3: CASSLDRGLYEQYF. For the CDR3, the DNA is TGCGCCAGCAGCTTGGACAGGGGACTCTACGAGCAGTACTTC. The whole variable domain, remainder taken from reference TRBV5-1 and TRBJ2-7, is KAGVTQTPRYLIKTRGQQVTLSCSPISGHRSVSWYQQTPGQGLQFLFEYFSETQRNKGNFPGRFSGRQFSNSRSEMNVSTLELGDSALYLCASSLDRGLYEQYFGPGTRLTVT.

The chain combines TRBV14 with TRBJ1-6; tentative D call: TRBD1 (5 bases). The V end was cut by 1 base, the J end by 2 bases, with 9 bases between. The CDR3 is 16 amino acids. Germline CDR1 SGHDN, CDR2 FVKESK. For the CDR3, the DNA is TGTGCCAGCAGCCAAGTCCAGGGCACCTATAATTCACCCCTCCACTTT. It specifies CASSQVQGTYNSPLHF.

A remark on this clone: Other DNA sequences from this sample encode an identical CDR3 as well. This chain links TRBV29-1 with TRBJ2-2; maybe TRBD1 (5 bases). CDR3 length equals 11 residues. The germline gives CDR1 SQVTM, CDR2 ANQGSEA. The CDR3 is CSGQNTGELFF. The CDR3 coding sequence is TGCAGTGGACAGAACACCGGGGAGCTGTTTTTT.

This CDR3 reads CASSVGGTVNEKLFF. Here the CDR3 DNA reads TGTGCCAGCAGCGTAGGGGGGACAGTTAATGAAAAACTGTTTTTT. The chain has TRBV9 and TRBJ1-4, with 7 bases that match TRBD1. The CDR3 runs 15 residues. Unmatched junction bases numbered 3, after V lost 0 bases and J lost 4 bases. Germline V lookup: CDR1 SGDLS, CDR2 YYNGEE.

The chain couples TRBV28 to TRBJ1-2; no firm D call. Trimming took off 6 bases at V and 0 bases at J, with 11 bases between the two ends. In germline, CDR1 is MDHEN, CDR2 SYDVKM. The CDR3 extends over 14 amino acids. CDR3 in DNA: TGTGCCAGCAGCCCCCGTATGACTAACTATGGCTACACCTTC. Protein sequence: CASSPRMTNYGYTF.

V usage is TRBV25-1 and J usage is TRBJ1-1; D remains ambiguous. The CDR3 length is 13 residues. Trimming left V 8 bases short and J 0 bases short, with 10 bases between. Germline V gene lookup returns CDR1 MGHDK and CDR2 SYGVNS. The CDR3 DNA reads TGTGCCAGCCAGTTTGGGCTGAACACTGAAGCTTTCTTT. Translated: CASQFGLNTEAFF.

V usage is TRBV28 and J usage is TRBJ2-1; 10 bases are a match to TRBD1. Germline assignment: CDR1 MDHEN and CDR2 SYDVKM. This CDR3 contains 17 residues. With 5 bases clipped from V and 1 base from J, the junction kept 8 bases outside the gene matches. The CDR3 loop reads CASSPIDRGRSYNEQFF. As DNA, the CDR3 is TGTGCCAGCAGTCCGATCGACAGGGGGCGGTCCTACAATGAGCAGTTCTTC.

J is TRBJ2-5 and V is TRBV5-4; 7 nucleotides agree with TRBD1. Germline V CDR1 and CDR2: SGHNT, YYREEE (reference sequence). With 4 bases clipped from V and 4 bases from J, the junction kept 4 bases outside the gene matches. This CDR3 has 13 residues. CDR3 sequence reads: CASSPRQGETQYF. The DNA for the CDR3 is TGTGCCAGCAGCCCAAGACAGGGAGAGACCCAGTACTTC.

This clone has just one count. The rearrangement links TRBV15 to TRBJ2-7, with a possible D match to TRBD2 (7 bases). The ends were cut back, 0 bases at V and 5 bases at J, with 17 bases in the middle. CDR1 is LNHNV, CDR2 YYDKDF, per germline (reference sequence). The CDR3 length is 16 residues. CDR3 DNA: TGTGCCACCAGCAGAGATTTGGCCTCGGGGGGCCACGAGCAGTACTTC. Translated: CATSRDLASGGHEQYF.

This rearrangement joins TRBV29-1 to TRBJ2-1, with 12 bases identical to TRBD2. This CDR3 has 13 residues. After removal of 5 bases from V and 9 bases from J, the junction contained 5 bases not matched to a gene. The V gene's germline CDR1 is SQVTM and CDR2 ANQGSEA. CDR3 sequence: CSVLAGGLAEQFF. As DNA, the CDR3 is TGCAGCGTTCTAGCGGGGGGGCTGGCTGAGCAGTTCTTC.

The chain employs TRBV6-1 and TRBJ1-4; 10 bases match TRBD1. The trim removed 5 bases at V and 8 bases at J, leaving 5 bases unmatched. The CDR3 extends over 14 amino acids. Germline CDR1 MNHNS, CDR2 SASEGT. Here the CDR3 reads CASSRTGGREKLFF. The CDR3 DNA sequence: TGTGCCAGCAGTCGGACAGGGGGGAGGGAAAAACTGTTTTTT.

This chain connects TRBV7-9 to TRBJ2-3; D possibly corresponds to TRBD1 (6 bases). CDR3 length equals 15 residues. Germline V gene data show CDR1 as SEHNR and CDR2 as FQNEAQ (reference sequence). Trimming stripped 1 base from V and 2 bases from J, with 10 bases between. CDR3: CASSLGGPPTDTQYF. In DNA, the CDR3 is TGTGCCAGCAGCTTAGGGGGGCCCCCCACAGATACGCAGTATTTT.

The CDR3 DNA follows: TGTGCCAGCAGCGCCACCGGACTAGCGGGAGGAGACTACGAGCAGTACTTC. As protein: CASSATGLAGGDYEQYF. V is TRBV9 and J is TRBJ2-7; 14 nucleotides agree with TRBD2. V lost 3 bases, J lost 3 bases, and 8 bases stayed unmatched. There are 17 residues in the CDR3. CDR1 and CDR2 from the germline V gene are SGDLS and YYNGEE.

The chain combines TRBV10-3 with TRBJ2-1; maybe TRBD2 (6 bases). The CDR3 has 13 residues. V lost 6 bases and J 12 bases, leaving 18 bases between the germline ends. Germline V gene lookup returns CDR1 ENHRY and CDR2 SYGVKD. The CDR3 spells CAIRPGGDHSQFF. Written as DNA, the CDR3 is TGTGCCATCAGGCCCGGCGGGGACCACTCGCAGTTCTTC.

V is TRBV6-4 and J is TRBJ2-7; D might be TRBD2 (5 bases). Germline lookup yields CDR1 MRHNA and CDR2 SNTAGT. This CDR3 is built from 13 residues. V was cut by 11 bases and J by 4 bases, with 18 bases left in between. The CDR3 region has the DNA TGTGCCGCCAAAGTGAGCGGACCATACGAGCAGTACTTC. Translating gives CAAKVSGPYEQYF.

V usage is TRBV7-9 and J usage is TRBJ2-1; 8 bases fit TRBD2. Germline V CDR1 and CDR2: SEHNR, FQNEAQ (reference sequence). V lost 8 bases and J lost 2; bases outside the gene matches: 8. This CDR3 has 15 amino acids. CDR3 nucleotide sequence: TGTGCCAGCGCACCTACCGGGGGGGCCTACAATGAGCAGTTCTTC. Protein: CASAPTGGAYNEQFF. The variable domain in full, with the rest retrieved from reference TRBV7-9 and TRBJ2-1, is DTGVSQNPRHKITKRGQNVTFRCDPISEHNRLYWYRQTLGQGPEFLTYFQNEAQLEKSRLLSDRFSAERPKGSFSTLEIQRTEQGDSAMYLCASAPTGGAYNEQFFGPGTRLTVL.

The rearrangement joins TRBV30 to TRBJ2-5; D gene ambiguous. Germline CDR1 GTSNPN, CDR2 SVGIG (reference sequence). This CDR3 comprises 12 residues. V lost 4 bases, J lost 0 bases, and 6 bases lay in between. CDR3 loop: CAWNRHQETQYF. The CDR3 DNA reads TGTGCCTGGAACAGACACCAAGAGACCCAGTACTTC.

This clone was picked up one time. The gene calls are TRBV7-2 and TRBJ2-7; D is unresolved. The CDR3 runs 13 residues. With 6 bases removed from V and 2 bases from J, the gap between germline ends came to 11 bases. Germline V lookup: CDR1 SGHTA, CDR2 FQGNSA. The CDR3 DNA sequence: TGTGCCAGCAGGCGTGAGGACCCCTACGAGCAGTACTTC. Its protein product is CASRREDPYEQYF.